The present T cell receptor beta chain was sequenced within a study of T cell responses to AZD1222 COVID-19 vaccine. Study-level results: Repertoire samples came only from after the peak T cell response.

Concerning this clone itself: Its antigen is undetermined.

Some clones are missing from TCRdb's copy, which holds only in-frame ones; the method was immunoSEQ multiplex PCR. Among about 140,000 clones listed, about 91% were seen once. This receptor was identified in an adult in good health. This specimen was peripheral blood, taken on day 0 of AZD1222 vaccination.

DNA of the CDR3: TGTGCCAGCAGTTTTTTACGGCACAATGAGCAGTTCTTC. Its protein product is CASSFLRHNEQFF. The chain recombines TRBV28 with TRBJ2-1; no definite D call. The CDR3 has 13 amino acids. Trimming cost V 3 bases and J 5 bases, with 8 bases left between them. Germline loops: CDR1 MDHEN, CDR2 SYDVKM.